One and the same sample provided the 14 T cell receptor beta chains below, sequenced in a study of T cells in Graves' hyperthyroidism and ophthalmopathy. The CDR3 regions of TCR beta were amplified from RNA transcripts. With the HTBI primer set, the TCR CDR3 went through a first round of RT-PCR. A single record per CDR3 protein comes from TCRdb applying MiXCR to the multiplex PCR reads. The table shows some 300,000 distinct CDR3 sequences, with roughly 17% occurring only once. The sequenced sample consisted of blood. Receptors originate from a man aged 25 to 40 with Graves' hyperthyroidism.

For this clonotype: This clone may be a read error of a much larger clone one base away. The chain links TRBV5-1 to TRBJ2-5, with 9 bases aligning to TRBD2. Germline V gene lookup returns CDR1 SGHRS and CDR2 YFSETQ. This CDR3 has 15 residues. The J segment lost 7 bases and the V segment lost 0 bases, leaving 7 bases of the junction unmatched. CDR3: CASSLGGRAMGTQYF. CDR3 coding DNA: TGCGCCAGCAGCTTGGGCGGGAGGGCCATGGGGACCCAGTACTTC.

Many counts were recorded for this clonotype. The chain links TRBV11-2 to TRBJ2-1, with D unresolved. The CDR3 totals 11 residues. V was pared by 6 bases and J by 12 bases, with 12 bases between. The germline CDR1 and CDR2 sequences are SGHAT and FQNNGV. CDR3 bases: TGTGCCAGCAGAAGTCCGGAAGGGCAGTTCTTC. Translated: CASRSPEGQFF. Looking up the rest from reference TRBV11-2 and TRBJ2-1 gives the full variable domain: EAGVAQSPRYKIIEKRQSVAFWCNPISGHATLYWYQQILGQGPKLLIQFQNNGVVDDSQLPKDRFSAERLKGVDSTLKIQPAKLEDSAVYLCASRSPEGQFFGPGTRLTVL.

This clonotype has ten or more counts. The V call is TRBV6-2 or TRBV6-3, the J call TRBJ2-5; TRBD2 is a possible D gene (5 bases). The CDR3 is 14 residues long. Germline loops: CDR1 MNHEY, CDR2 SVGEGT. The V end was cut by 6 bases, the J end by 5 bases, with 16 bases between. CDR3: CASRRTASRETQYF. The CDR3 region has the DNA TGTGCCAGCAGGCGGACTGCCTCGAGGGAGACCCAGTACTTC.

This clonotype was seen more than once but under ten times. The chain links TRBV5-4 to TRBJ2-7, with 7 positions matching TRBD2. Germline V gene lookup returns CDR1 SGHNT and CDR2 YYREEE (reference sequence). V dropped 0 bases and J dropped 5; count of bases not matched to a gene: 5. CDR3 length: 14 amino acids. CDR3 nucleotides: TGTGCCAGCAGCTTGGTGGGTCTAGCGGACGAGCAGTACTTC. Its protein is CASSLVGLADEQYF.

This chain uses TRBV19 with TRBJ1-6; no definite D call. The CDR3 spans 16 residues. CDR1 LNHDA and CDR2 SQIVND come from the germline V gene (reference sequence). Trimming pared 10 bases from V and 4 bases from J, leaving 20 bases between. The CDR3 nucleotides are TGTGCCATCCCGGGCCGGGCTGCGATATATAATTCACCCCTCCACTTT. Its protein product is CAIPGRAAIYNSPLHF.

CDR3 bases: TGTGCCAGCAGCGTAGTAGGAGGTCTGACCGGGGAGCTGTTTTTT. Translating it yields CASSVVGGLTGELFF. The chain has TRBV9 and TRBJ2-2; TRBD2 is a possible D gene (5 bases). Between the trimmed V and J ends, which lost 0 bases and 5 bases, there was a span of 11 bases. CDR1 is SGDLS and CDR2 is YYNGEE in the germline V gene. This CDR3 has 15 residues. Combining the CDR3 with reference TRBV9 and TRBJ2-2 gives the whole variable domain DSGVTQTPKHLITATGQRVTLRCSPRSGDLSVYWYQQSLDQGLQFLIQYYNGEERAKGNILERFSAQQFPDLHSELNLSSLELGDSALYFCASSVVGGLTGELFFGEGSRLTVL.

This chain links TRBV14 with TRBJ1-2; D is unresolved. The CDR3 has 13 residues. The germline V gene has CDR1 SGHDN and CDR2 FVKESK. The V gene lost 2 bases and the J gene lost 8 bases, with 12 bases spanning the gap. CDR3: CASSQFEARGYTF. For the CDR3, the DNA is TGTGCCAGCAGCCAATTTGAGGCCCGGGGCTACACCTTC.

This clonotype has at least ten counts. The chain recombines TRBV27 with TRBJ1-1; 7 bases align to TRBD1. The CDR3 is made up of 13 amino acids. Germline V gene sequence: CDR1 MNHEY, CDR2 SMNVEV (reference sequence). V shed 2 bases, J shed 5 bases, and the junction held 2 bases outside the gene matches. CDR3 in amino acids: CASSLRGQTEAFF. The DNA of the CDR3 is TGTGCCAGCAGTTTAAGGGGGCAAACTGAAGCTTTCTTT.

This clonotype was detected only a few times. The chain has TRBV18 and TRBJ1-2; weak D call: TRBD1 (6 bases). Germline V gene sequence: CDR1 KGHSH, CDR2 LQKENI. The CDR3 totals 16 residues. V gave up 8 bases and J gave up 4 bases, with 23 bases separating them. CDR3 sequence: CASAPGGGGSGYGYTF. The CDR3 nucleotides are TGTGCCAGCGCCCCCGGGGGGGGCGGCTCCGGCTATGGCTACACCTTC.

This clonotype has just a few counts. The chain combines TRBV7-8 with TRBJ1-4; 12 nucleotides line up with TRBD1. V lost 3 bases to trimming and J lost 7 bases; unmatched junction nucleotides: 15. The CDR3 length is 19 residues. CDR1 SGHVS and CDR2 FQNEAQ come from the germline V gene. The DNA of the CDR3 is TGTGCCAGCAGCTTGGAGGGGCCGGGGACAGGGGGCGCTGGTGAAAAACTGTTTTTT. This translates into CASSLEGPGTGGAGEKLFF.

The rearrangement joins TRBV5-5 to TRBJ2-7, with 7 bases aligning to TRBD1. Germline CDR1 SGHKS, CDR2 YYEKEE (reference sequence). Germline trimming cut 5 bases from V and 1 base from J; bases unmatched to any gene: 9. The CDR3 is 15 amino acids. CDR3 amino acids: CASSWAPGQSYEQYF. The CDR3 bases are TGTGCCAGCAGTTGGGCCCCGGGACAGTCCTACGAGCAGTACTTC.

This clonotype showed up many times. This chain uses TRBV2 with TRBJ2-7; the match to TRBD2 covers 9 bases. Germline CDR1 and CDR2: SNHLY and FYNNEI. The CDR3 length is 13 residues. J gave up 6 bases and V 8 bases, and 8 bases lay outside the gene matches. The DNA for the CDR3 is TGTGCCAGCGTGAAAGAGCGGGAGGCCGAGCAGTACTTC. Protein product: CASVKEREAEQYF.

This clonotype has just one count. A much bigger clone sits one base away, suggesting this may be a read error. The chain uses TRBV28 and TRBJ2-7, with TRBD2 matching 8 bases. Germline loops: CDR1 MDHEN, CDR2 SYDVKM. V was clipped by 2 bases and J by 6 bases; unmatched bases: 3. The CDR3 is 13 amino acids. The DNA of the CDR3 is TGTGCCAGCAGTTTAGCACTAGCGGTCGAGCAGTACTTC. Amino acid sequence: CASSLALAVEQYF.

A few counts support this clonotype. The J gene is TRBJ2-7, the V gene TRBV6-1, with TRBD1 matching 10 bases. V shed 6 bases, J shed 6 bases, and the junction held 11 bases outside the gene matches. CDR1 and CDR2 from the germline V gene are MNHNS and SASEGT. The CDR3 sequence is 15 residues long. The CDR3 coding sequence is TGTGCCAGCAGCGAACCGGGACAGGGGAACTTCGAGCAGTACTTC. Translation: CASSEPGQGNFEQYF.